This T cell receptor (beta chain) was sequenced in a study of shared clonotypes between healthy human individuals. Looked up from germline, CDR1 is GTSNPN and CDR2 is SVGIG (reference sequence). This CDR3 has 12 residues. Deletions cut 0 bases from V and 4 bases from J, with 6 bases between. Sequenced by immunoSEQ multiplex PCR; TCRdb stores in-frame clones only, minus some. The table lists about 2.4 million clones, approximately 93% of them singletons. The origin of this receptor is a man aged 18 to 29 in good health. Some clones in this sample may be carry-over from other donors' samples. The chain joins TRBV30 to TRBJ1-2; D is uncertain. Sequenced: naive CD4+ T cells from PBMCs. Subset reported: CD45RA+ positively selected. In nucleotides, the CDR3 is TGTGCCTGGAGTGTAGGGTTCTATGGCTACACCTTC. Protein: CAWSVGFYGYTF.